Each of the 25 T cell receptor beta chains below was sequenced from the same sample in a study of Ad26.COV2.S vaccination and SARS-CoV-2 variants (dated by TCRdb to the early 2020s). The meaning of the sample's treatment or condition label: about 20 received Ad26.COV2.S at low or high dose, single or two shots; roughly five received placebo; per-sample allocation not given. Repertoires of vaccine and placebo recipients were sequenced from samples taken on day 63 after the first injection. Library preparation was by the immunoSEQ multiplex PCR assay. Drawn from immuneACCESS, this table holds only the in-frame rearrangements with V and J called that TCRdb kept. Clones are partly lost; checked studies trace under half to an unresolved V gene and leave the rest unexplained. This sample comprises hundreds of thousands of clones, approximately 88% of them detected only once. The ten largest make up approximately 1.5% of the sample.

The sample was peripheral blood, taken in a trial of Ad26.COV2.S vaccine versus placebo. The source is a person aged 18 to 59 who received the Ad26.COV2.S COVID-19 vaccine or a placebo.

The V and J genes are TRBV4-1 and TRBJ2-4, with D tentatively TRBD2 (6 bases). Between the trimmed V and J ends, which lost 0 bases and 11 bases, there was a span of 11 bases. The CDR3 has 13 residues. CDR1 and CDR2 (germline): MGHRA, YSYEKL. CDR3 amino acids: CASSQDRGAFQYF. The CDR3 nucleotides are TGCGCCAGCAGCCAAGATCGCGGGGCTTTTCAGTACTTC.

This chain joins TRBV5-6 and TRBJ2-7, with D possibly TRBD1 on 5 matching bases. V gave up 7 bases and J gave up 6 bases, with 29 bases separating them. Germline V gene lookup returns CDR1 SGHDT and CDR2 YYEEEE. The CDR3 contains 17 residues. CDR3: CASSLRSTGPRAGEQYF. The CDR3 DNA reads TGTGCCAGCTCCCTTAGGAGCACAGGCCCTCGGGCTGGCGAGCAGTACTTC. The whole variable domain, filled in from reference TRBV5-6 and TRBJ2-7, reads DAGVTQSPTHLIKTRGQQVTLRCSPKSGHDTVSWYQQALGQGPQFIFQYYEEEERQRGNFPDRFSGHQFPNYSSELNVNALLLGDSALYLCASSLRSTGPRAGEQYFGPGTRLTVT.

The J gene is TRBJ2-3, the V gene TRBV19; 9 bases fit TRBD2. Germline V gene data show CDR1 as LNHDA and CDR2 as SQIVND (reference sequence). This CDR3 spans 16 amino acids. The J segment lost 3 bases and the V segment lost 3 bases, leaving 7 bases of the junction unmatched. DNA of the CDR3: TGTGCCAGTAGTATTTGGGGTAGCGGGAGAACAGATACGCAGTATTTT. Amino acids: CASSIWGSGRTDTQYF.

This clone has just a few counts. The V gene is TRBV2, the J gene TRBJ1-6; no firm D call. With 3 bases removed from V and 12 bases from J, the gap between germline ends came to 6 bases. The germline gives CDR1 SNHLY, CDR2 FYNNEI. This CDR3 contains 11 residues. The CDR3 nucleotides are TGTGCCAGCAGTGAGGGCCAACCCCTCCACTTT. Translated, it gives CASSEGQPLHF.

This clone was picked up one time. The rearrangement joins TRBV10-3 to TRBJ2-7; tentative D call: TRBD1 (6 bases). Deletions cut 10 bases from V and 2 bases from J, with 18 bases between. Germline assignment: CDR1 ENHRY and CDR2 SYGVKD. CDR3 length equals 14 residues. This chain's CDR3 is CATYGAGETYEQYF. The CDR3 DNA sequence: TGTGCCACATATGGGGCAGGGGAGACCTACGAGCAGTACTTC.

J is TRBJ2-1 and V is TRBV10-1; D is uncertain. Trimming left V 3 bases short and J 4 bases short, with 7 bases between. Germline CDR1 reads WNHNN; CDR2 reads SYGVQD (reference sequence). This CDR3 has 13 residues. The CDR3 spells CASSEGWYNEQFF. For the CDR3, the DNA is TGCGCCAGCAGTGAAGGCTGGTACAATGAGCAGTTCTTC.

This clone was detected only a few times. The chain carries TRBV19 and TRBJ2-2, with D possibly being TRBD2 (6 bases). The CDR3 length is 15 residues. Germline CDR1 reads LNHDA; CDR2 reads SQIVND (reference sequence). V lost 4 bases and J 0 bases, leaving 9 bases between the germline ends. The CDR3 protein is CASSRDSTNTGELFF. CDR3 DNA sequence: TGTGCCAGTAGTAGGGACTCCACGAACACCGGGGAGCTGTTTTTT. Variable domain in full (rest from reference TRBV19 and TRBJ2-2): DGGITQSPKYLFRKEGQNVTLSCEQNLNHDAMYWYRQDPGQGLRLIYYSQIVNDFQKGDIAEGYSVSREKKESFPLTVTSAQKNPTAFYLCASSRDSTNTGELFFGEGSRLTVL.

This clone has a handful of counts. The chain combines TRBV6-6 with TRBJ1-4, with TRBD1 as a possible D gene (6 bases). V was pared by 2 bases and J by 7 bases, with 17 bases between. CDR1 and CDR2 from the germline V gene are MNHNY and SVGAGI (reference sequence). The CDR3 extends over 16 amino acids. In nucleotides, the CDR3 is TGTGCCAGCAGTTACCCCAGCAGGGGCGCCATTGAAAAACTGTTTTTT. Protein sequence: CASSYPSRGAIEKLFF.

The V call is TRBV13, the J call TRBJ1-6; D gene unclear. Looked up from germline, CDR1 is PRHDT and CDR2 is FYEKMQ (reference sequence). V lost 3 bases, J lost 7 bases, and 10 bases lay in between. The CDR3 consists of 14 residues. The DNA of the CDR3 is TGTGCCAGCAGCTTGGGAGGGCTCAATTCACCCCTCCACTTT. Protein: CASSLGGLNSPLHF. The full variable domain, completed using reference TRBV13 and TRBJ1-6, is AAGVIQSPRHLIKEKRETATLKCYPIPRHDTVYWYQQGPGQDPQFLISFYEKMQSDKGSIPDRFSAQQFSDYHSELNMSSLELGDSALYFCASSLGGLNSPLHFGNGTRLTVT.

Here the CDR3 reads CASSDPFSNEQFF. CDR3 DNA sequence: TGTGCCAGCAGTGATCCCTTCTCCAATGAGCAGTTCTTC. The chain joins TRBV2 to TRBJ2-1; D is unclear. Trimming took off 3 bases at V and 6 bases at J, with 9 bases between the two ends. This CDR3 is built from 13 residues. Germline V gives CDR1 SNHLY, CDR2 FYNNEI.

CDR3 sequence (DNA): TGTGCCAGCAGCCCGGCTGGACGCACAGATACGCAGTATTTT. Amino acid sequence: CASSPAGRTDTQYF. The gene calls are TRBV7-6 and TRBJ2-3; D remains ambiguous. CDR1 is SGHVS, CDR2 FNYEAQ, per germline. Trimming shortened V by 5 bases and J by 1 base, and 10 bases separated the two germline ends. This CDR3 spans 14 amino acids.

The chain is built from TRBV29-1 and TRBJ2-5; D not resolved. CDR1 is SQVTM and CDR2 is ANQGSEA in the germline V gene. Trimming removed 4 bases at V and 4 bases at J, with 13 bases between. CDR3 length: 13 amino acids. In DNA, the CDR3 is TGCAGCGTTGGTCCGTTAACAGTAGAGACCCAGTACTTC. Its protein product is CSVGPLTVETQYF.

The CDR3 nucleotides are TGTGCCAGCAGCTTGTACCCAGGGTGGGACACTGAAGCTTTCTTT. This translates into CASSLYPGWDTEAFF. J is TRBJ1-1 and V is TRBV5-6; TRBD1 might be the D (5 bases). V lost 1 base and J lost 3, with 13 bases in between. CDR1 SGHDT and CDR2 YYEEEE come from the germline V gene. The CDR3 has 15 amino acids.

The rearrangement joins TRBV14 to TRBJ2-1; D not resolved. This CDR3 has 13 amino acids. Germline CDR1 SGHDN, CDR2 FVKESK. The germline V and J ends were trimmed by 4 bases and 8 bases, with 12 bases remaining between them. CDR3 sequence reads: CASSPRVGDEQFF. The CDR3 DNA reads TGTGCCAGCAGCCCGCGCGTGGGCGATGAGCAGTTCTTC. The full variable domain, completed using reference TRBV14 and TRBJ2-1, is EAGVTQFPSHSVIEKGQTVTLRCDPISGHDNLYWYRRVMGKEIKFLLHFVKESKQDESGMPNNRFLAERTGGTYSTLKVQPAELEDSGVYFCASSPRVGDEQFFGPGTRLTVL.

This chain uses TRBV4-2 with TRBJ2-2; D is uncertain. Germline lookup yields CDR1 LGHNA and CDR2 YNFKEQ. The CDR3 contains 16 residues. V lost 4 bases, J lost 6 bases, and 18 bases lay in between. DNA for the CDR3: TGTGCCAGCAGCCCTTACACCTCGGGTCATGCCGGGGAGCTGTTTTTT. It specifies CASSPYTSGHAGELFF.

The chain's CDR3 is CASSIDLFYLVGNQPQHF. DNA of the CDR3: TGTGCCAGTAGTATAGACTTGTTCTATTTAGTAGGGAATCAGCCCCAGCATTTT. The chain employs TRBV19 and TRBJ1-5; no clear D. Trimming pared 0 bases from V and 4 bases from J, leaving 19 bases between. Germline V lookup: CDR1 LNHDA, CDR2 SQIVND (reference sequence). The CDR3 is made up of 18 amino acids.

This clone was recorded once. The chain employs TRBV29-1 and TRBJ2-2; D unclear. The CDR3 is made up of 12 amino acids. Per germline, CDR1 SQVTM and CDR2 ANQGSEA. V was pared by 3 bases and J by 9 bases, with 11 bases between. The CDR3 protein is CSVEWTGRELFF. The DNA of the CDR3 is TGCAGCGTTGAGTGGACCGGAAGGGAGCTGTTTTTT.

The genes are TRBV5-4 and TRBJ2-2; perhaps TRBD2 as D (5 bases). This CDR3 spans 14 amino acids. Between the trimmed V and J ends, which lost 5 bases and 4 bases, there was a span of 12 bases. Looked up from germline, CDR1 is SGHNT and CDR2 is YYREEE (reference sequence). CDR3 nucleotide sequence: TGTGCCAGCAGTTTGTGGGAGAGCACCGGGGAGCTGTTTTTT. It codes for CASSLWESTGELFF. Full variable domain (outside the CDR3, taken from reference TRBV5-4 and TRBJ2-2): ETGVTQSPTHLIKTRGQQVTLRCSSQSGHNTVSWYQQALGQGPQFIFQYYREEENGRGNFPPRFSGLQFPNYSSELNVNALELDDSALYLCASSLWESTGELFFGEGSRLTVL.

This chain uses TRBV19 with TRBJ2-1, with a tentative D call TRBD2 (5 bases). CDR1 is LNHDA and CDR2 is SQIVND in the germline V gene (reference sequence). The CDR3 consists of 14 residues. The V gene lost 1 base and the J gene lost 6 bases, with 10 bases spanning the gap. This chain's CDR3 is CASSIGLAPNEQFF. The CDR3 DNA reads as TGTGCCAGTAGTATAGGGCTAGCCCCCAATGAGCAGTTCTTC.

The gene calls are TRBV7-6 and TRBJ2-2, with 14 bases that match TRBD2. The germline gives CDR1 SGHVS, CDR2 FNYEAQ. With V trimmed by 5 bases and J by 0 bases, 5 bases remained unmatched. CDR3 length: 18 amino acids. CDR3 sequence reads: CASSPGTSGSTNTGELFF. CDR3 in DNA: TGTGCCAGCAGCCCAGGGACTAGCGGGAGTACGAACACCGGGGAGCTGTTTTTT.

CDR3 sequence: CASSYLTSGYSYEQYF. In DNA form, the CDR3 reads TGTGCCAGCAGTTACCTGACTAGCGGTTACTCCTACGAGCAGTACTTC. V and J are TRBV6-6 and TRBJ2-7; 9 bases match TRBD2. Germline CDR1 MNHNY, CDR2 SVGAGI (reference sequence). The CDR3 runs 16 residues. Trimming took 2 bases from V and 0 from J; bases not matched to a gene: 5.

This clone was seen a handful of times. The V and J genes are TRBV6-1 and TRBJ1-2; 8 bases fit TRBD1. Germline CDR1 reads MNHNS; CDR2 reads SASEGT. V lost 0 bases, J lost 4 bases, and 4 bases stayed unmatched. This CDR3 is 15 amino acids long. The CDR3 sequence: CASSEAYDRGYGYTF. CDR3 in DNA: TGTGCCAGCAGTGAAGCGTATGACAGGGGCTATGGCTACACCTTC.

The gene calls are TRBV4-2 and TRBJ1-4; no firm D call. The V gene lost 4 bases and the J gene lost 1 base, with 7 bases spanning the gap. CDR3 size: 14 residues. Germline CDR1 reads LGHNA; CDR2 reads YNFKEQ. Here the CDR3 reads CASSPLGTNEKLFF. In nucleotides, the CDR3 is TGTGCCAGCAGCCCACTGGGAACTAATGAAAAACTGTTTTTT.

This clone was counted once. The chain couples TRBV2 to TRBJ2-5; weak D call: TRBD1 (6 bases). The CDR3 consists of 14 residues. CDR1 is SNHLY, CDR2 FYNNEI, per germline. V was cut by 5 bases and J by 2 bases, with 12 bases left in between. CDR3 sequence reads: CASSIGTTQETQYF. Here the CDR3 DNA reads TGTGCCAGCAGTATCGGGACAACACAAGAGACCCAGTACTTC.

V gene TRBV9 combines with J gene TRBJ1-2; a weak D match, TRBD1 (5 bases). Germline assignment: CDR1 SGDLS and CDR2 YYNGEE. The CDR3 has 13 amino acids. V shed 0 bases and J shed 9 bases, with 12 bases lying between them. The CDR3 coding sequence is TGTGCCAGCAGCGTAGGGGACGGGTTTCGCTACACCTTC. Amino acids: CASSVGDGFRYTF.